This T cell receptor (beta chain) is drawn from a study of T cells in Graves' hyperthyroidism and ophthalmopathy. V lost 2 bases and J lost 4; bases outside the gene matches: 5. The CDR3 extends over 16 amino acids. Germline V gene data show CDR1 as SGHDT and CDR2 as YYEEEE. This clonotype showed up just a few times. There were TCR beta CDR3 regions amplified from RNA transcripts. The HTBI primer set drove a first-round RT-PCR of the TCR CDR3. MiXCR was run by TCRdb on the multiplex PCR reads, yielding one entry per CDR3 protein. The sample carries fewer than 500,000 distinct CDR3 sequences, roughly 15% recorded once.

The chain employs TRBV5-6 and TRBJ2-2; TRBD2 matches at 10 bases. The receptor comes from a man aged 18 to 30 with Graves' ophthalmopathy. The sequencing sample was made of blood. The CDR3 spells CASSFGTSVITGELFF. In DNA form, the CDR3 reads TGTGCCAGCAGCTTCGGGACTAGCGTGATCACCGGGGAGCTGTTTTTT. The whole variable domain, filled in from reference TRBV5-6 and TRBJ2-2, reads DAGVTQSPTHLIKTRGQQVTLRCSPKSGHDTVSWYQQALGQGPQFIFQYYEEEERQRGNFPDRFSGHQFPNYSSELNVNALLLGDSALYLCASSFGTSVITGELFFGEGSRLTVL.